This T cell receptor beta chain was sequenced during a study of response to subunit inactivated influenza vaccine. Broader study findings: Only a handful of new T cells, the authors suggested, are recruited with each seasonal influenza vaccination.

TCRdb fed the RT-PCR reads into MiXCR, producing one record per CDR3 protein. Found here are a few hundred thousand distinct CDR3 sequences, 22% of them singletons; the top ten hold over 9%. Concerning this clonotype: Its antigen remains unknown.

Deletions cut 4 bases from V and 7 bases from J, with 10 bases between. The CDR3 has 12 residues. This TCR derives from a man aged 45 to 75 who received an inactivated influenza vaccine. Sequencing was performed on PBMCs from blood, taken less than 22 months after vaccination. The rearrangement links TRBV12-3 or TRBV12-4 to TRBJ1-2; D uncertain. The chain's CDR3 is CASSSRIGGYTF. CDR3 DNA sequence: TGTGCCAGCAGTTCCCGTATTGGTGGCTACACCTTC.